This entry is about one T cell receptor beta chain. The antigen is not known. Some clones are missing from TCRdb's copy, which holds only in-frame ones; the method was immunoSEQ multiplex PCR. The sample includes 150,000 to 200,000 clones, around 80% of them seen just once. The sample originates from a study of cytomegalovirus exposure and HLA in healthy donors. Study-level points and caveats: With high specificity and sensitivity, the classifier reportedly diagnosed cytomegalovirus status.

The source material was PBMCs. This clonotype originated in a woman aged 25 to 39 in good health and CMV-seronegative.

The DNA for the CDR3 is TGTGCCAGCAGTGAGTCGAAGGGCGGGTTCACTGAAGCTTTCTTT. Its protein is CASSESKGGFTEAFF. This sequence joins TRBV2 and TRBJ1-1; D is unresolved. CDR3 length equals 15 residues. The V and J ends lost 3 bases and 4 bases respectively, with 15 bases between them. Germline V gene data show CDR1 as SNHLY and CDR2 as FYNNEI. Together with reference TRBV2 and TRBJ1-1, the CDR3 gives the full variable domain: EPEVTQTPSHQVTQMGQEVILRCVPISNHLYFYWYRQILGQKVEFLVSFYNNEISEKSEIFDDQFSVERPDGSNFTLKIRSTKLEDSAMYFCASSESKGGFTEAFFGQGTRLTVV.